The clone carrying this T cell receptor (beta chain) was seen repeatedly, ten times or more. It was with a sample-barcoded 5' primer and a J-beta primer mix that a second PCR of about 7 to 12 cycles was run. MiXCR, run by TCRdb on the 5' RACE reads, gives a single entry per CDR3 protein. The sample shows roughly 680,000 distinct CDR3 sequences, 45% to 60% of them seen only once. The data belong to a study of blood T cells in healthy people across ages. The V gene's germline CDR1 is LGHNA and CDR2 YNFKEQ. J gave up 7 bases and V 1 base, and 13 bases lay outside the gene matches. The CDR3 totals 19 residues.

The gene calls are TRBV4-2 and TRBJ2-2; 12 bases align to TRBD2. Sequencing was done on a sample of blood. The TCR originated in a woman aged 80 or over in good health. The CDR3 loop is CASSQVTSGGTYGDGELFF. In nucleotides, the CDR3 is TGTGCCAGCAGCCAAGTTACTAGCGGGGGGACTTATGGGGACGGGGAGCTGTTTTTT.